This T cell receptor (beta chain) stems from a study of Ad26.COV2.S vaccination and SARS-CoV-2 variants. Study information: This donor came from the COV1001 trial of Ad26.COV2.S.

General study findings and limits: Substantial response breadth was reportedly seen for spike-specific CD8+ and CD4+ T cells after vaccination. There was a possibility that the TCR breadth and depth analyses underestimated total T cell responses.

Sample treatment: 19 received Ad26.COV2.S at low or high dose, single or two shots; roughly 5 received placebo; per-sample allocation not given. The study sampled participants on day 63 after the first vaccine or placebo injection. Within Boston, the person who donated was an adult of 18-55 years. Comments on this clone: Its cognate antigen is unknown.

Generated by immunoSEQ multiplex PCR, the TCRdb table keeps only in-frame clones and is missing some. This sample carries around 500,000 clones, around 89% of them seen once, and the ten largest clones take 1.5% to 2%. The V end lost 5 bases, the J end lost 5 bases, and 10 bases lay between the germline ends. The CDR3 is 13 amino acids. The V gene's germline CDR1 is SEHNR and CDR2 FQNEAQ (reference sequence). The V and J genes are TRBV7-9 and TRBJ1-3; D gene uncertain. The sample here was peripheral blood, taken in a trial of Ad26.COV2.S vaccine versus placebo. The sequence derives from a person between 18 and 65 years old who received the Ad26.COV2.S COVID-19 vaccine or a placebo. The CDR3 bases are TGTGCCAGCAGCCTAGGTTCTCGAAACACCATATATTTT. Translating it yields CASSLGSRNTIYF.